This T cell receptor (beta chain) was retrieved from a study of cytomegalovirus exposure and HLA in healthy donors. Study-wide context: In a later analysis, it was reported that the approximately 110 validation repertoires had been produced on the same platform as the 550 to 850 repertoires belonging to the first cohort. Study-level points and caveats: Most TCRs appeared rarely, but some public TCRs recurred in many donors.

Germline lookup yields CDR1 SGHRS and CDR2 YFSETQ. The CDR3 extends over 12 amino acids. Trimming shortened V by 3 bases and J by 8 bases, and 11 bases separated the two germline ends. This clone was seen only a few times. Its target is unknown. The method was immunoSEQ multiplex PCR; TCRdb's version includes in-frame clones alone and lacks a portion of them. The sample has about 98,000 clones, around 88% seen once. V and J are TRBV5-1 and TRBJ1-2; the D is unclear. What was sequenced was PBMCs. This receptor was taken from a woman aged 30 to 39 in good health and CMV-seronegative. CDR3 region: CASSWETGGYTF. DNA of the CDR3: TGCGCCAGCAGCTGGGAGACTGGGGGCTACACCTTC.